This T cell receptor (beta chain) was profiled in a study of identical twins. General study findings and limits: There were fewer insertions in abundant cord blood beta clonotypes, but memory repertoires showed no such pattern.

Trimming cost V 4 bases and J 10 bases; bases outside gene matches: 17. The CDR3 is 16 residues long. Germline CDR1 SGHRS, CDR2 YFSETQ. As for this clonotype: What it binds is unknown.

After template switching added a universal primer site, the resulting cDNA carried unique molecular identifiers. TCRdb passed the 5' RACE reads through MiXCR, listing each CDR3 protein once. This sample has 450,000 to 500,000 distinct CDR3 sequences, with around an eighth found just once. This sample was also put to use in a study of yellow fever vaccine responses in identical twins.

V gene TRBV5-1 combines with J gene TRBJ2-3; 8 bases map to TRBD1. The clonotype was recovered from a woman between 18 and 30 years old in good health. The sample comprised CD4+ T cells sorted from blood. The CDR3 sequence: CASSHRDRPEGVPQYF. DNA for the CDR3: TGCGCCAGCAGCCACCGGGACAGGCCGGAGGGGGTTCCGCAGTATTTT.